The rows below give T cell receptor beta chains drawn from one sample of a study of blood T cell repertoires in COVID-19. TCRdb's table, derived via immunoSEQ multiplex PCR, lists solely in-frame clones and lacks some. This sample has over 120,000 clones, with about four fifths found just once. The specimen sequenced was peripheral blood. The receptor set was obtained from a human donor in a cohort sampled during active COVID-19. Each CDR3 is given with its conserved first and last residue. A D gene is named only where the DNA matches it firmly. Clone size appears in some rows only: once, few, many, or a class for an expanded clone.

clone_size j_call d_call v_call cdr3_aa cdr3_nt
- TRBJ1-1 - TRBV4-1 CASTEGEQMNTEAFF TGCGCCAGCACCGAAGGGGAACAAATGAACACTGAAGCTTTCTTT
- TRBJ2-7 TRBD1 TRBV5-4 CASSLAGTGIHEQYF TGTGCCAGCAGCCTTGCGGGGACAGGGATACACGAGCAGTACTTC
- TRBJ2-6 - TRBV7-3 CASSLSASRANVLTF TGTGCCAGCAGCTTGTCCGCGAGCCGGGCCAACGTCCTGACTTTC
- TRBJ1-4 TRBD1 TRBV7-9 CASSLATGGRDEKLFF TGTGCCAGCAGCTTAGCTACAGGGGGGAGAGATGAAAAACTGTTTTTT
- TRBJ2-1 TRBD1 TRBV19 CASSRGDRGTTYNEQFF TGTGCCAGTAGTAGGGGGGACAGGGGAACAACCTACAATGAGCAGTTCTTC
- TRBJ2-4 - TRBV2 CASSYGLGNIQYF TGTGCCAGCAGTTATGGACTGGGGAACATTCAGTACTTC
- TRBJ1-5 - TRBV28 CAITGPNQPQHF TGTGCCATTACAGGTCCCAATCAGCCCCAGCATTTT
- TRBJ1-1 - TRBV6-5 CASSQLDTEAFF TGTGCCAGCAGCCAGTTGGACACTGAAGCTTTCTTT
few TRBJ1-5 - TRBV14 CASSQRAGNQPQHF TGTGCCAGCAGCCAACGGGCAGGGAATCAGCCCCAGCATTTT
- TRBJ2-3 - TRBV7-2 CASSPADTQYF TGTGCCAGCAGCCCTGCGGATACGCAGTATTTT
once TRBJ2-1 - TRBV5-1 CASSSQGWEQFF TGCGCCAGCAGCTCACAGGGATGGGAGCAGTTCTTC
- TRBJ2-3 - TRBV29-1 CSVEDRGREAPDTQYF TGCAGCGTTGAAGATCGCGGCAGGGAGGCCCCAGATACGCAGTATTTT
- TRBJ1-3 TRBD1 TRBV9 CASSVSGGTGNTIYF TGTGCCAGCAGCGTCTCAGGGGGAACTGGAAACACCATATATTTT
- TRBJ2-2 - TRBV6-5 CASSLDTISGELFF TGTGCCAGCAGTCTCGACACGATTTCCGGGGAGCTGTTTTTT
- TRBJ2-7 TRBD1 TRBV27 CASSFRDRAHEQYF TGTGCCAGCAGTTTCAGGGACAGGGCCCACGAGCAGTACTTC
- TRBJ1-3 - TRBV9 CASSVDGRGNTIYF TGTGCCAGCAGCGTAGATGGCAGGGGAAACACCATATATTTT
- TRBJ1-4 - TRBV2 CASRGDSRTEKLFF TGTGCCAGCAGAGGCGACAGTAGGACTGAAAAACTGTTTTTT
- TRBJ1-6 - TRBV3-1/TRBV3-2 CASSRLGGGSPLHF TGTGCCAGCAGCAGACTGGGAGGAGGATCACCCCTCCACTTT
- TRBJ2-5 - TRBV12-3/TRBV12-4 CASSFRAQETQYF TGTGCCAGCAGTTTCAGGGCCCAAGAGACCCAGTACTTC
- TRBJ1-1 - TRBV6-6 CASSYAGEGNTEAFF TGTGCCAGCAGTTACGCGGGGGAAGGGAACACTGAAGCTTTCTTT
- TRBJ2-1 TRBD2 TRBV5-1 CASSRKLAGAYNEQFF TGCGCCAGCAGCCGCAAGCTAGCGGGGGCCTACAATGAGCAGTTCTTC
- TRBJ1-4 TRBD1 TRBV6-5 CASSYSQGTGEKLFF TGTGCCAGCAGTTACTCGCAGGGGACAGGGGAAAAACTGTTTTTT
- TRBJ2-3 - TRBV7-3 CASSLSAVSTDTQYF TGTGCCAGCAGCTTATCAGCGGTTAGCACAGATACGCAGTATTTT
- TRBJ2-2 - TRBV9 CASSFQPLGDTGELFF TGTGCCAGCAGCTTCCAGCCCCTAGGGGACACCGGGGAGCTGTTTTTT
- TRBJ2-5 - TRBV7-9 CASSLARAETQYF TGTGCCAGCAGCTTAGCCAGGGCTGAGACCCAGTACTTC
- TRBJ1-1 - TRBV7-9 CASSPRASWSEAFF TGTGCCAGCAGCCCGCGGGCGTCCTGGAGTGAAGCTTTCTTT
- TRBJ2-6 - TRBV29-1 CSVYLGPNVLTF TGCAGCGTTTACCTTGGGCCCAACGTCCTGACTTTC
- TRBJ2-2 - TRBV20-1 CSASMAGANTGELFF TGCAGTGCTAGTATGGCAGGCGCGAACACCGGGGAGCTGTTTTTT
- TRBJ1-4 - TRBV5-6 CASSDYRVGEKLFF TGTGCCAGCAGCGATTACAGGGTAGGGGAAAAACTGTTTTTT
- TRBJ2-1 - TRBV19 CASRVGSSSYNEQFF TGTGCCAGTAGGGTCGGATCTAGCTCCTACAATGAGCAGTTCTTC
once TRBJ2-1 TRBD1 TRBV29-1 CSVEDGQGADEQFF TGCAGCGTTGAAGACGGACAGGGGGCCGATGAGCAGTTCTTC
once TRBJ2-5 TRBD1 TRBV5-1 CASSLGGQGRETQYF TGCGCCAGCAGCTTGGGGGGACAGGGGAGAGAGACCCAGTACTTC
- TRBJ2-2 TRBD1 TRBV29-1 CSVFRDSTGELFF TGCAGCGTTTTCCGGGACAGCACCGGGGAGCTGTTTTTT
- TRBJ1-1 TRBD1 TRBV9 CASSASKRTGNTEAFF TGTGCCAGCAGCGCTTCAAAAAGGACAGGGAACACTGAAGCTTTCTTT
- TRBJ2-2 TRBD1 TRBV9 CASSARTGFGELFF TGTGCCAGCAGCGCCCGGACAGGGTTCGGGGAGCTGTTTTTT
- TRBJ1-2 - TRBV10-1 CASSESYGGNNYGYTF TGCGCCAGCAGTGAGTCCTACGGGGGTAATAACTATGGCTACACCTTC
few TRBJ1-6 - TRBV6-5 CAGQEGSYNSPLHF TGTGCCGGTCAGGAGGGGTCCTATAATTCACCCCTCCACTTT
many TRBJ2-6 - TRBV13 CASSLGSSGANVLTF TGTGCCAGCAGCTTAGGGAGCTCTGGGGCCAACGTCCTGACTTTC
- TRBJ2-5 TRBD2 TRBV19 CASSIGTSGSAETQYF TGTGCCAGTAGTATTGGGACTAGCGGGAGTGCGGAGACCCAGTACTTC
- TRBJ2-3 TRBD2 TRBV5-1 CASSLAGFSGSADTQYF TGCGCCAGCAGCTTGGCCGGGTTTAGCGGGAGCGCAGATACGCAGTATTTT